The sample holds a few counts of the clone carrying this T cell receptor beta chain. Its antigen is not known. These donors counted as nominally healthy when sampled, but unrecorded immune exposures were likely. The data are from a study of cytomegalovirus exposure and HLA in healthy donors. Overall study findings and caveats: Listed as cytomegalovirus-associated were 150 or so TCR beta chains.

CDR3 length: 15 residues. Per the germline V gene, CDR1 is SGHTA and CDR2 is FQGNSA. Trimming shortened V by 4 bases and J by 2 bases, and 15 bases separated the two germline ends. Primers for the PCR totalled 60 Vbeta and 13 Jbeta. Assay used: immunoSEQ multiplex PCR; TCRdb lists only in-frame clones, some missing. The sample has approximately 200,000 clones, 85% to 90% seen once; the top ten hold 1.3%. The gene calls are TRBV7-2 and TRBJ2-7, with D tentatively TRBD2 (5 bases). The source of this sequence is a human donor in good health. The sample consisted of PBMCs. The CDR3 loop reads CASSWSGGTAYEQYF. In DNA form, the CDR3 reads TGTGCCAGCAGCTGGAGCGGAGGAACGGCCTACGAGCAGTACTTC. The full variable domain, its missing parts supplied by reference TRBV7-2 and TRBJ2-7, is GAGVSQSPSNKVTEKGKDVELRCDPISGHTALYWYRQSLGQGLEFLIYFQGNSAPDKSGLPSDRFSAERTGGSVSTLTIQRTQQEDSAVYLCASSWSGGTAYEQYFGPGTRLTVT.